This is a list of T cell receptor beta chains from one sample in a study of shared clonotypes between healthy human individuals. The table came from immunoSEQ multiplex PCR; TCRdb's copy has only in-frame clones and leaves some out. In the table there are roughly 1,000,000 clones, about 84% of which are singletons. Sequenced material: memory CD4+ T cells from PBMCs. The origin of the receptors is a man aged 18 to 29 in good health. Some clones in this sample may be carry-over from other donors' samples. The CDR3 runs from the conserved cysteine through the conserved F or W.

j_call v_call cdr3_aa
TRBJ1-3 TRBV6-1 CASNGLAWGNTIYF
TRBJ1-2 TRBV7-9 CASSPDGTGIYGYTF
TRBJ2-1 TRBV5-1 CASTDKSANEQFF
TRBJ1-5 TRBV7-9 CASSSSGQFNQPQHF
TRBJ1-4 TRBV15 CATSREELRGEKLFF
TRBJ2-5 TRBV19 CASSIFGGEEETQYF
TRBJ2-1 TRBV5-1 CASSQLEGSLRQGGQFF
TRBJ2-2 TRBV5-8 CASIRRRTNTGELFF
TRBJ2-7 TRBV28 CASSNPGQGYISLSYEQYF
TRBJ1-3 TRBV28 CASREPPGTSSGNTIYF
TRBJ1-5 TRBV6-5 CASRGTGLSNQPQHF
TRBJ2-5 TRBV2 CASSPGPAGGETQYF
TRBJ2-7 TRBV7-2 CASSPTVLTHLSF
TRBJ1-1 TRBV18 CASSPMGAGSGTEAFF
TRBJ2-3 TRBV19 CASSITSGGNTDTQYF
TRBJ2-7 TRBV6-4 CARTMGRTYEQYF
TRBJ1-1 TRBV7-3 CASSQQGSTEAFF
TRBJ2-3 TRBV6-5 CASSLRATDTQYF
TRBJ2-7 TRBV18 CASSPATGNEQYF
TRBJ2-3 TRBV2 CASSPGQQRPDTQYF
TRBJ2-7 TRBV7-9 CASSLLAGGSYEQYF
TRBJ2-1 TRBV4-2 CASSQASAWGDNEQFF
TRBJ1-2 TRBV7-2 CASSRTNYGYTF
TRBJ1-2 TRBV11-2 CASRMGRTGYGYTF
TRBJ1-3 TRBV30 CAWSPGGLNTIYF
TRBJ2-7 TRBV9 CASSPRAGVGFYEQYF
TRBJ2-6 TRBV5-1 CASSLGAGDGANVLTF
TRBJ1-5 TRBV12-5 CASAQGAGQPQHF
TRBJ2-1 TRBV9 CASSVRADIYNEQFF
TRBJ2-5 TRBV19 CASSILESETQYF
TRBJ2-1 TRBV5-1 CASSLTPPGLAGGDEQFF
TRBJ1-2 TRBV28 CASSRRQGRELYYGYTF
TRBJ2-3 TRBV18 CASSPTGDLITDTQYF
TRBJ2-7 TRBV28 CASSPQAGSYEQYF
TRBJ1-4 TRBV13 CASSFSTGGEKLFF
TRBJ2-2 TRBV28 CASSNYGSGTTGELFF
TRBJ1-3 TRBV4-3 CASSQVGSTGAGNTIYF
TRBJ1-1 TRBV2 CASGRVPLGEAFF
TRBJ2-7 TRBV28 CASSLGGYRREQYF
TRBJ1-1 TRBV18 CASSPTGPGTEAFF
TRBJ2-7 TRBV9 CASSVTWGFLEQYF
TRBJ2-7 TRBV27 CASSSHGTGGYEQYF
TRBJ2-4 TRBV28 CASSAGAGSIQYF